This is a list of T cell receptor beta chains from one sample in a study of blood T cell repertoires in COVID-19. The data were produced by immunoSEQ multiplex PCR, yet TCRdb's version contains in-frame clones alone and is incomplete. The table has tens of thousands of clones, around four fifths seen once; the top ten hold 39%. Source material: peripheral blood. The receptors originated from an elderly man with active or convalescent COVID-19. The CDR3 runs from the conserved cysteine through the conserved F or W. Fields, in order: D gene, clone size, V gene, J gene, CDR3 protein, CDR3 DNA. A D gene is named only where the DNA matches it firmly. Expanded clones get a size class; other rows say once, few or many, or leave the size out.

>TRBD1|-|TRBV19|TRBJ2-5
CASSRYRDSETQYF
TGTGCCAGTAGTAGATACCGGGACAGTGAGACCCAGTACTTC
>-|-|TRBV27|TRBJ1-5
CASKQGNQPQHF
TGTGCCAGCAAACAGGGAAATCAGCCCCAGCATTTT
>-|once|TRBV19|TRBJ2-3
CASSIGLAGDTQYF
TGTGCCAGTAGTATAGGGCTAGCTGGAGATACGCAGTATTTT
>-|-|TRBV19|TRBJ2-3
CASSIRRESTDTQYF
TGTGCCAGTAGTATAAGGCGGGAAAGCACAGATACGCAGTATTTT
>TRBD1|once|TRBV7-2|TRBJ1-4
CASSITGGANEKLFF
TGTGCCAGCAGCATAACAGGGGGGGCTAATGAAAAACTGTTTTTT
>TRBD1|-|TRBV3-1/TRBV3-2|TRBJ1-1
CASSQPGTGVTEAFF
TGTGCCAGCAGCCAGCCCGGGACAGGGGTCACTGAAGCTTTCTTT
>-|once|TRBV4-1|TRBJ1-3
CASSQSPKGNSGNTIYF
TGCGCCAGCAGCCAGTCGCCTAAGGGGAACTCTGGAAACACCATATATTTT
>-|-|TRBV5-4|TRBJ1-3
CANYEYSGNTIYF
TGTGCCAATTACGAGTACTCTGGAAACACCATATATTTT
>TRBD1|few|TRBV28|TRBJ2-2
CASRPWDRGTGELFF
TGTGCCAGCAGGCCCTGGGACAGGGGTACCGGGGAGCTGTTTTTT
>-|-|TRBV7-9|TRBJ2-1
CASSSSDSDSYNEQFF
TGTGCCAGCAGCTCGTCTGACAGTGATTCCTACAATGAGCAGTTCTTC
>-|-|TRBV3-1/TRBV3-2|TRBJ1-4
CASSQDPGRTNEKLFF
TGTGCCAGCAGCCAAGATCCTGGGAGAACTAATGAAAAACTGTTTTTT
>TRBD2|-|TRBV11-2|TRBJ2-1
CASSLGLAGGTEFF
TGTGCCAGCAGTCTGGGACTAGCGGGGGGGACCGAGTTCTTC
>TRBD2|-|TRBV7-9|TRBJ2-7
CASSSGGRSYEQYF
TGTGCCAGCAGCTCGGGGGGGAGATCCTACGAGCAGTACTTC
>-|-|TRBV5-5|TRBJ1-2
CASSLEDRPYGYTF
TGTGCCAGCAGCTTGGAGGACAGACCCTATGGCTACACCTTC
>-|-|TRBV18|TRBJ2-2
CASSPLQDGELFF
TGTGCCAGCTCACCACTACAGGACGGGGAGCTGTTTTTT
>TRBD2|-|TRBV10-3|TRBJ2-1
CAISPRSAGGVNEQFF
TGTGCCATCAGTCCCCGATCCGCGGGGGGGGTCAATGAGCAGTTCTTC
>-|-|TRBV30|TRBJ1-1
CAWSVGGPEAFF
TGTGCCTGGAGTGTCGGAGGCCCCGAAGCTTTCTTT
>-|-|TRBV5-1|TRBJ2-3
CASSLSAGGLDTQYF
TGCGCCAGCAGCTTGAGCGCCGGAGGTTTAGATACGCAGTATTTT
>-|-|TRBV12-1|TRBJ2-7
CASSSTGFCYEQYF
TGTGCCAGCAGCTCCACAGGGTTTTGCTACGAGCAGTACTTC
>TRBD2|-|TRBV18|TRBJ2-1
CASSPRTSGDNEQFF
TGTGCCAGCTCACCGAGGACTAGCGGGGACAATGAGCAGTTCTTC
>TRBD1|-|TRBV30|TRBJ1-6
CAWRGTGGSSPLHF
TGTGCCTGGAGGGGGACAGGGGGCTCTTCACCCCTCCACTTT
>-|-|TRBV6-5|TRBJ2-7
CASSFTGNEQYF
TGTGCCAGCAGCTTTACAGGGAACGAGCAGTACTTC
>TRBD1|-|TRBV27|TRBJ1-5
CASSGTGGNQPQHF
TGTGCCAGCAGCGGGACAGGGGGAAATCAGCCCCAGCATTTT
>-|few|TRBV7-6|TRBJ2-1
CASSSNNAVPNEQFF
TGTGCCAGCAGCTCAAATAACGCGGTACCGAATGAGCAGTTCTTC
>TRBD2|-|TRBV4-1|TRBJ2-1
CASSQGGLAGGLAYNEQFF
TGCGCCAGCAGCCAAGGAGGACTAGCGGGGGGCTTAGCCTACAATGAGCAGTTCTTC
>-|-|TRBV29-1|TRBJ1-4
CSVTTLAGNEKLFF
TGCAGCGTCACGACCTTAGCGGGAAATGAAAAACTGTTTTTT
>TRBD1|-|TRBV7-2|TRBJ1-1
CASSPPTGTGYWYAEAFF
TGTGCCAGCAGTCCTCCCACCGGGACAGGGTATTGGTACGCTGAAGCTTTCTTT
>TRBD1|-|TRBV19|TRBJ2-3
CASSRTGVDTQYF
TGTGCCAGTAGTAGGACAGGTGTTGATACGCAGTATTTT
>-|once|TRBV7-2|TRBJ2-7
CASSLDLTGAHEQYF
TGTGCCAGCAGCTTAGATTTGACTGGGGCCCACGAGCAGTACTTC
>-|-|TRBV3-1/TRBV3-2|TRBJ1-2
CASSPNGGTFGYTF
TGTGCCAGCAGCCCCAATGGGGGGACCTTTGGCTACACCTTC
>TRBD1|-|TRBV5-6|TRBJ2-7
CASSLEQGADEQYF
TGTGCCAGCAGCTTGGAGCAGGGGGCTGACGAGCAGTACTTC
>-|-|TRBV7-9|TRBJ1-6
CASSLDRAANSPLHF
TGTGCCAGCAGCTTAGACAGGGCCGCTAATTCACCCCTCCACTTT
>-|-|TRBV28|TRBJ1-2
CASSLLSNYGYTF
TGTGCCAGCAGTTTACTCTCTAACTATGGCTACACCTTC
>-|-|TRBV7-9|TRBJ2-7
CASSSDWTYEQYF
TGTGCCAGCAGCTCGGACTGGACCTACGAGCAGTACTTC
>TRBD2|once|TRBV19|TRBJ2-3
CASSIGLAGGSTDTQYF
TGTGCCAGTAGTATCGGACTAGCGGGGGGTAGCACAGATACGCAGTATTTT
>TRBD2|-|TRBV11-1|TRBJ2-3
CASSLFSGGAPDTQYF
TGTGCCAGCAGCTTATTTAGCGGGGGGGCCCCAGATACGCAGTATTTT
>-|-|TRBV2|TRBJ1-5
CASSRTSGVGGNQPQHF
TGTGCCAGCAGTAGAACCTCCGGGGTCGGCGGCAATCAGCCCCAGCATTTT
>TRBD1|few|TRBV6-5|TRBJ2-7
CASSTRDRGRHEQYF
TGTGCCAGCAGTACTAGGGACAGGGGAAGACACGAGCAGTACTTC
>-|-|TRBV7-9|TRBJ1-6
CASSLQGVGPLHF
TGTGCCAGCAGCTTACAGGGCGTAGGACCCCTCCACTTT
>TRBD1|-|TRBV7-8|TRBJ2-3
CASSLALGQGRDTQYF
TGTGCCAGCAGCTTAGCGTTAGGACAGGGGAGAGATACGCAGTATTTT
>-|-|TRBV10-1|TRBJ1-1
CASNRTANTEAFF
TGCGCCAGCAATAGGACAGCGAACACTGAAGCTTTCTTT
>-|-|TRBV5-1|TRBJ1-2
CASSFRGDHGYTF
TGCGCCAGCAGCTTCCGGGGTGATCATGGCTACACCTTC
>-|-|TRBV5-1|TRBJ2-7
CASSSSDKSYEQYF
TGCGCCAGCAGCTCCTCGGACAAGTCCTACGAGCAGTACTTC